This T cell receptor (beta chain) was documented in a study of blood T cell repertoires in COVID-19. With 5 bases removed from V and 0 bases from J, the gap between germline ends came to 15 bases. CDR1 SGHRS and CDR2 YFSETQ come from the germline V gene. The CDR3 contains 15 residues. Participants were placed into cohorts based on the clinical history they reported. Two negative PCRs, clearance, or symptom resolution were required of recovered Cohort 3 donors. The table came from immunoSEQ multiplex PCR; TCRdb's copy has only in-frame clones and leaves some out. The table has over 250,000 clones, around 87% seen once; the top ten hold roughly 5%. The table lists this clone with a few counts.

The rearrangement links TRBV5-1 to TRBJ2-7; TRBD1 might be the D (5 bases). Sequenced material: PBMCs or T cells enriched from blood (not recorded which). The TCR originated in a young woman who had recovered from COVID-19. CDR3 nucleotides: TGCGCCAGCAGGGAAGACGGACACTACTCCTACGAGCAGTACTTC. Protein: CASREDGHYSYEQYF.